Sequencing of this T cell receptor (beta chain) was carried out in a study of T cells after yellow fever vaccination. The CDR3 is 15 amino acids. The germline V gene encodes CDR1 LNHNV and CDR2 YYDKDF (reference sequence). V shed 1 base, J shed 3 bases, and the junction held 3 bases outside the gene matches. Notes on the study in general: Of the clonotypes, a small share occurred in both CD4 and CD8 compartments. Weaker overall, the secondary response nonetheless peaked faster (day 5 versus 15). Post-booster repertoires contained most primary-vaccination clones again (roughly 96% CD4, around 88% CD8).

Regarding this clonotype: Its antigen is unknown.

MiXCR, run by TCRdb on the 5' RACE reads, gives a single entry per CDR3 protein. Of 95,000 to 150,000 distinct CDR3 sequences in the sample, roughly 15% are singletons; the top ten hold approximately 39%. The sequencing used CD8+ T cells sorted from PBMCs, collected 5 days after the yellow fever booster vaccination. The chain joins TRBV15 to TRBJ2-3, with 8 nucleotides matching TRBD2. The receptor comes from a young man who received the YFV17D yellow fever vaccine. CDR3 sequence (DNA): TGTGCCACCAGCAGAGGTCGGGGGGGGACAGATACGCAGTATTTT. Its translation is CATSRGRGGTDTQYF.